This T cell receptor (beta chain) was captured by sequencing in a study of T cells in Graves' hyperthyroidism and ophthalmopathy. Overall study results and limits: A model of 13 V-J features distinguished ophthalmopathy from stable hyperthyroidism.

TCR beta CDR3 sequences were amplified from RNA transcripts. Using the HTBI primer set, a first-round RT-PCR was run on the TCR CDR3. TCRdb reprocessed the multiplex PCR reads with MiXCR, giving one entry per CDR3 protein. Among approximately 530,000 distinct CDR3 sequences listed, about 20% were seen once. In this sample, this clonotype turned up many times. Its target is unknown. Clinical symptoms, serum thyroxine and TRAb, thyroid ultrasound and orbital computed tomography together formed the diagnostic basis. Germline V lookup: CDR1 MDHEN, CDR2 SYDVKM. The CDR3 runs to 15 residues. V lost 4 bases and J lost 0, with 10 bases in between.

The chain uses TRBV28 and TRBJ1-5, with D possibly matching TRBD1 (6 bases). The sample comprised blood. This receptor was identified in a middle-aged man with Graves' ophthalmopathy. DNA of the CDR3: TGTGCCAGCAGTTACAGGGTCTATAGCAATCAGCCCCAGCATTTT. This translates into CASSYRVYSNQPQHF.